These T cell receptor beta chains were read from a single sample in a study of blood T cell repertoires in COVID-19. Produced via immunoSEQ multiplex PCR; TCRdb's table is partial and in-frame only. The data hold around 250,000 clones, with more than 70% observed a single time. The sequenced sample consisted of peripheral blood. The receptors originated from a man aged 40-49 years with active or convalescent COVID-19. Each CDR3 is given with its conserved first and last residue. The order of the fields is clone size, D gene, V gene, J gene, CDR3 protein, CDR3 DNA. D genes are given only for firm matches. Clone size is shown for a subset of rows, as once, few, many or a class of expanded clone.

abundance: .
d_gene: .
v_gene: TRBV2
j_gene: TRBJ2-3
CDR3aa: CASSEQGSTDTQYF
CDR3nt: TGTGCCAGCAGTGAGCAGGGGAGCACAGATACGCAGTATTTT

abundance: .
d_gene: .
v_gene: TRBV6-5
j_gene: TRBJ1-1
CDR3aa: CASSLGANTEAFF
CDR3nt: TGTGCCAGCAGCTTAGGGGCTAACACTGAAGCTTTCTTT

abundance: .
d_gene: .
v_gene: TRBV6-5
j_gene: TRBJ2-3
CDR3aa: CASSFRTELDTQYF
CDR3nt: TGTGCCAGCAGTTTCCGGACAGAATTAGATACGCAGTATTTT

abundance: once
d_gene: .
v_gene: TRBV20-1
j_gene: TRBJ2-7
CDR3aa: CSASNPMSSYEQYF
CDR3nt: TGCAGTGCTAGTAACCCCATGAGCTCCTACGAGCAGTACTTC

abundance: .
d_gene: TRBD2
v_gene: TRBV10-1
j_gene: TRBJ2-1
CDR3aa: CASSSGREGHDEQFF
CDR3nt: TGCGCCAGCAGTTCGGGGCGGGAGGGTCACGATGAGCAGTTCTTC

abundance: .
d_gene: .
v_gene: TRBV28
j_gene: TRBJ1-6
CDR3aa: CATMSTGSGSPLHF
CDR3nt: TGTGCCACCATGTCAACAGGGTCCGGTTCACCCCTCCACTTT

abundance: .
d_gene: .
v_gene: TRBV19
j_gene: TRBJ1-6
CDR3aa: CASMSGDTPLHF
CDR3nt: TGTGCCAGTATGAGTGGGGACACACCCCTCCACTTT

abundance: .
d_gene: TRBD2
v_gene: TRBV6-2/TRBV6-3
j_gene: TRBJ2-7
CDR3aa: CASSYRLAGIYEQYF
CDR3nt: TGTGCCAGCAGTTACCGACTAGCGGGTATCTACGAGCAGTACTTC

abundance: .
d_gene: .
v_gene: TRBV4-3
j_gene: TRBJ1-2
CDR3aa: CASSVTGQGGYTF
CDR3nt: TGCGCCAGCAGCGTTACAGGGCAGGGGGGCTACACCTTC

abundance: .
d_gene: TRBD1
v_gene: TRBV6-6
j_gene: TRBJ2-7
CDR3aa: CASSSRPTGSSYEQYF
CDR3nt: TGTGCCAGCAGTTCACGACCGACAGGGAGCTCCTACGAGCAGTACTTC

abundance: .
d_gene: .
v_gene: TRBV7-3
j_gene: TRBJ2-3
CDR3aa: CASSPDRTVGPQYF
CDR3nt: TGTGCCAGCAGCCCAGACCGGACAGTAGGACCGCAGTATTTT

abundance: .
d_gene: TRBD2
v_gene: TRBV4-2
j_gene: TRBJ2-1
CDR3aa: CASSQVGLAGGGDEQFF
CDR3nt: TGTGCCAGCAGCCAAGTCGGACTAGCGGGGGGAGGGGATGAGCAGTTCTTC

abundance: .
d_gene: TRBD2
v_gene: TRBV11-3
j_gene: TRBJ2-1
CDR3aa: CASSRPGTSGRVHNEQFF
CDR3nt: TGTGCCAGCAGCCGTCCCGGGACTAGCGGGAGAGTCCACAATGAGCAGTTCTTC

abundance: .
d_gene: .
v_gene: TRBV15
j_gene: TRBJ2-3
CDR3aa: CATSRVFGRSTDTQYF
CDR3nt: TGTGCCACCAGCAGAGTTTTTGGCAGAAGCACAGATACGCAGTATTTT

abundance: .
d_gene: .
v_gene: TRBV4-1
j_gene: TRBJ1-1
CDR3aa: CASSQSPGVEGRVEAFF
CDR3nt: TGCGCCAGCAGCCAAAGTCCGGGGGTTGAGGGACGGGTTGAAGCTTTCTTT

abundance: .
d_gene: TRBD1
v_gene: TRBV29-1
j_gene: TRBJ1-1
CDR3aa: CSVTSSTGRVTEAFF
CDR3nt: TGCAGCGTCACCTCCTCGACAGGGAGAGTCACTGAAGCTTTCTTT

abundance: .
d_gene: .
v_gene: TRBV6-5
j_gene: TRBJ2-7
CDR3aa: CASSTGFYEQYF
CDR3nt: TGTGCCAGCAGTACAGGGTTCTACGAGCAGTACTTC

abundance: .
d_gene: TRBD1
v_gene: TRBV4-3
j_gene: TRBJ2-7
CDR3aa: CASSQVQGALYEQYF
CDR3nt: TGCGCCAGCAGCCAAGTTCAGGGGGCTTTGTACGAGCAGTACTTC

abundance: .
d_gene: .
v_gene: TRBV12-5
j_gene: TRBJ1-1
CDR3aa: CASGPTGIPEAFF
CDR3nt: TGTGCTAGTGGTCCCACAGGGATCCCTGAAGCTTTCTTT

abundance: .
d_gene: TRBD1
v_gene: TRBV28
j_gene: TRBJ1-2
CDR3aa: CASTDRVYGYTF
CDR3nt: TGTGCCAGCACTGACAGGGTCTATGGCTACACCTTC

abundance: .
d_gene: .
v_gene: TRBV2
j_gene: TRBJ2-6
CDR3aa: CASRQSRVSPSGANVLTF
CDR3nt: TGTGCCAGCCGACAAAGCAGGGTGTCCCCCTCTGGGGCCAACGTCCTGACTTTC

abundance: few
d_gene: .
v_gene: TRBV3-1/TRBV3-2
j_gene: TRBJ2-2
CDR3aa: CASSRDARGTGELFF
CDR3nt: TGTGCCAGCAGCCGGGATGCGAGAGGGACCGGGGAGCTGTTTTTT

abundance: .
d_gene: TRBD1
v_gene: TRBV4-3
j_gene: TRBJ1-3
CDR3aa: CASSQDWGQGNTIYF
CDR3nt: TGCGCCAGCAGCCAAGATTGGGGACAGGGAAACACCATATATTTT

abundance: .
d_gene: .
v_gene: TRBV30
j_gene: TRBJ2-3
CDR3aa: CAWSADFTDTQYF
CDR3nt: TGTGCCTGGAGTGCCGACTTCACAGATACGCAGTATTTT

abundance: .
d_gene: TRBD2
v_gene: TRBV5-1
j_gene: TRBJ2-7
CDR3aa: CARDSASGRDYPSYEQYF
CDR3nt: TGCGCCAGAGACTCAGCTAGCGGGCGGGATTACCCTAGCTACGAGCAGTACTTC

abundance: .
d_gene: .
v_gene: TRBV27
j_gene: TRBJ1-3
CDR3aa: CASSLQGSTGNTIYF
CDR3nt: TGTGCCAGCAGTTTACAGGGAAGTACTGGAAACACCATATATTTT

abundance: .
d_gene: .
v_gene: TRBV30
j_gene: TRBJ2-2
CDR3aa: CAWSGGVPGELFF
CDR3nt: TGTGCCTGGAGTGGGGGGGTTCCCGGGGAGCTGTTTTTT

abundance: .
d_gene: .
v_gene: TRBV21-1
j_gene: TRBJ2-7
CDR3aa: CASSKGASFLSSYEQYF
CDR3nt: TGTGCCAGCAGCAAAGGGGCATCCTTCTTAAGTTCCTACGAGCAGTACTTC

abundance: .
d_gene: .
v_gene: TRBV19
j_gene: TRBJ1-4
CDR3aa: CASSTTARINEKLFF
CDR3nt: TGTGCCAGTAGTACGACTGCGAGGATTAATGAAAAACTGTTTTTT

abundance: few
d_gene: .
v_gene: TRBV7-2
j_gene: TRBJ1-4
CDR3aa: CASSFWADGAKLFF
CDR3nt: TGTGCCAGCAGCTTTTGGGCCGACGGTGCGAAACTGTTTTTT

abundance: .
d_gene: .
v_gene: TRBV3-1/TRBV3-2
j_gene: TRBJ2-3
CDR3aa: CASSQEAGQGTDTQYF
CDR3nt: TGTGCCAGCAGCCAAGAGGCGGGGCAGGGAACAGATACGCAGTATTTT

abundance: .
d_gene: TRBD1
v_gene: TRBV28
j_gene: TRBJ1-5
CDR3aa: CASSEGQPSNQPQHF
CDR3nt: TGTGCCAGCAGCGAGGGACAGCCTAGCAATCAGCCCCAGCATTTT

abundance: .
d_gene: TRBD2
v_gene: TRBV11-3
j_gene: TRBJ2-3
CDR3aa: CASSLDTGASGGLDTQYF
CDR3nt: TGTGCCAGCAGCTTAGATACTGGGGCTAGCGGGGGACTCGATACGCAGTATTTT

abundance: .
d_gene: TRBD1
v_gene: TRBV15
j_gene: TRBJ1-2
CDR3aa: CATSSGTGDGYTF
CDR3nt: TGTGCCACCAGCTCAGGGACAGGGGATGGCTACACCTTC

abundance: .
d_gene: .
v_gene: TRBV18
j_gene: TRBJ1-1
CDR3aa: CASSPDGQKNTEAFF
CDR3nt: TGTGCCAGCTCACCAGACGGACAGAAGAACACTGAAGCTTTCTTT

abundance: .
d_gene: TRBD2
v_gene: TRBV5-1
j_gene: TRBJ2-5
CDR3aa: CASSLGLAQETQYF
CDR3nt: TGCGCCAGCAGCTTGGGACTAGCGCAAGAGACCCAGTACTTC

abundance: .
d_gene: .
v_gene: TRBV24-1
j_gene: TRBJ2-7
CDR3aa: CATSDGAWGDEQYF
CDR3nt: TGTGCCACCAGTGATGGGGCTTGGGGGGACGAGCAGTACTTC

abundance: .
d_gene: .
v_gene: TRBV4-1
j_gene: TRBJ1-1
CDR3aa: CASSPNFGGGGEAFF
CDR3nt: TGCGCCAGCAGCCCTAACTTCGGAGGGGGGGGTGAAGCTTTCTTT

abundance: once
d_gene: TRBD1
v_gene: TRBV19
j_gene: TRBJ2-2
CDR3aa: CASSYRQGNTGELFF
CDR3nt: TGTGCCAGTAGTTACCGACAGGGGAACACCGGGGAGCTGTTTTTT

abundance: few
d_gene: .
v_gene: TRBV2
j_gene: TRBJ2-7
CDR3aa: CASSVLGAREQYF
CDR3nt: TGTGCCAGCAGTGTGCTGGGGGCGCGGGAGCAGTACTTC

abundance: .
d_gene: .
v_gene: TRBV12-5
j_gene: TRBJ1-5
CDR3aa: CASGLVLGLGNQPQHF
CDR3nt: TGTGCTAGTGGTTTGGTACTAGGGTTGGGCAATCAGCCCCAGCATTTT

abundance: .
d_gene: .
v_gene: TRBV19
j_gene: TRBJ2-5
CDR3aa: CASSAGTGEETQYF
CDR3nt: TGTGCCAGTAGCGCCGGGACGGGGGAGGAGACCCAGTACTTC

abundance: few
d_gene: .
v_gene: TRBV30
j_gene: TRBJ2-1
CDR3aa: CAWSGAGHEQFF
CDR3nt: TGTGCCTGGAGTGGGGCCGGTCATGAGCAGTTCTTC

abundance: .
d_gene: .
v_gene: TRBV6-5
j_gene: TRBJ2-6
CDR3aa: CASSYQGGSGANVLTF
CDR3nt: TGTGCCAGCAGTTACCAAGGGGGCTCTGGGGCCAACGTCCTGACTTTC

abundance: .
d_gene: .
v_gene: TRBV30
j_gene: TRBJ1-3
CDR3aa: CAWSVIVGNTIYF
CDR3nt: TGTGCCTGGAGTGTAATAGTGGGAAACACCATATATTTT

abundance: .
d_gene: .
v_gene: TRBV11-2
j_gene: TRBJ1-5
CDR3aa: CASSPSFRSNQPQHF
CDR3nt: TGTGCCAGCAGCCCCTCGTTCCGGAGCAATCAGCCCCAGCATTTT

abundance: few
d_gene: TRBD1
v_gene: TRBV5-5
j_gene: TRBJ1-3
CDR3aa: CASSLATGASGNTIYF
CDR3nt: TGTGCCAGCAGCTTGGCAACAGGGGCGTCTGGAAACACCATATATTTT